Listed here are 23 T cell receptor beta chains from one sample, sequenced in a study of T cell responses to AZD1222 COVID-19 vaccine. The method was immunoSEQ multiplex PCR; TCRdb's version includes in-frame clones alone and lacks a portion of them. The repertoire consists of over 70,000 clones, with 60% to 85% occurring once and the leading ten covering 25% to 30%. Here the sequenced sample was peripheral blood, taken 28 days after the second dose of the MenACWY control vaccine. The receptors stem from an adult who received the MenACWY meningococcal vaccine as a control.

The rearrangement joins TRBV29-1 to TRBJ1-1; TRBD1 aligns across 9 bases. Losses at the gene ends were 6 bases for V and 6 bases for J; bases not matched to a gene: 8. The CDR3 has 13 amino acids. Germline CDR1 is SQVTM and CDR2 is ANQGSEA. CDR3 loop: CSVVPGQGAEAFF. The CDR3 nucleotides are TGCAGCGTCGTCCCGGGACAGGGAGCTGAAGCTTTCTTT.

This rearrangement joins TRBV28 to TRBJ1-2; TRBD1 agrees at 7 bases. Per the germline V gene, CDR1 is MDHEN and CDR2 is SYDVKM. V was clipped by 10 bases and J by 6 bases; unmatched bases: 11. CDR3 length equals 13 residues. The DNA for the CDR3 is TGTGCCACCCCTAGTATCGACAGGGATGGCTACACCTTC. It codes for CATPSIDRDGYTF.

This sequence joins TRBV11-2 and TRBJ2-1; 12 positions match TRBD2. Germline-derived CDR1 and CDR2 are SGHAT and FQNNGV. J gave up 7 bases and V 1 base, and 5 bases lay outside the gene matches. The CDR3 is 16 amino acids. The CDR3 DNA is TGTGCCAGCAGCTTAGGGCTAGCGGGAGGGCCGAATGAGCAGTTCTTC. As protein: CASSLGLAGGPNEQFF.

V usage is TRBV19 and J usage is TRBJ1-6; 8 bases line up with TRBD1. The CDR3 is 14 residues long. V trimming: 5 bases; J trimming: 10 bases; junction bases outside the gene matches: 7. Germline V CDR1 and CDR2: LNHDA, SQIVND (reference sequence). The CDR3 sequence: CASSATGGQSPLHF. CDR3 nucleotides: TGTGCCAGTAGTGCCACAGGGGGACAGTCACCCCTCCACTTT.

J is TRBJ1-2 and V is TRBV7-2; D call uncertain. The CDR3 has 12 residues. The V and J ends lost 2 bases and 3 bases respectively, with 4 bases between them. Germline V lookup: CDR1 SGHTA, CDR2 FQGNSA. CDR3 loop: CASSLRDYGYTF. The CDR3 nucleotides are TGTGCCAGCAGCTTAAGGGACTATGGCTACACCTTC.

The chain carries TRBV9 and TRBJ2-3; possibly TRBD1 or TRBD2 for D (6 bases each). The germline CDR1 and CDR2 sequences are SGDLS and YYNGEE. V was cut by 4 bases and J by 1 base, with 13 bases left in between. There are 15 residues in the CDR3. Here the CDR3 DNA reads TGTGCCAGCAGCCTGGGGGGCGGGGGCACAGATACGCAGTATTTT. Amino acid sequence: CASSLGGGGTDTQYF.

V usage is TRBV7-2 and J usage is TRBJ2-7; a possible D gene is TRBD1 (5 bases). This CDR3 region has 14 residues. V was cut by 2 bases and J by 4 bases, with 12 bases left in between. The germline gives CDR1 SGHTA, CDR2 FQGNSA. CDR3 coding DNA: TGTGCCAGCAGCTTACAGGGTCCACTTTACGAGCAGTACTTC. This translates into CASSLQGPLYEQYF.

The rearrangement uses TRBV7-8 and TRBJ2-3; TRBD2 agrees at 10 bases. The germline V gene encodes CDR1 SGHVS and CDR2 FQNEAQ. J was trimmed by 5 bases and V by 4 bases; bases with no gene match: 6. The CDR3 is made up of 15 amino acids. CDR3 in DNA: TGTGCCAGCAGCTCAGCGGGGGGGCCGGGAGATACGCAGTATTTT. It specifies CASSSAGGPGDTQYF.

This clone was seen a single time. The CDR3 DNA follows: TGTGCCAGCAGCTCCCCCCTTGGAGGCAGACCCCGCAATGAGCAGTTCTTC. This sequence encodes CASSSPLGGRPRNEQFF. This chain connects TRBV7-2 to TRBJ2-1, with D possibly matching TRBD2 (5 bases). The CDR3 runs to 17 residues. The V gene lost 4 bases and the J gene lost 6 bases, with 22 bases spanning the gap. The germline V gene has CDR1 SGHTA and CDR2 FQGNSA.

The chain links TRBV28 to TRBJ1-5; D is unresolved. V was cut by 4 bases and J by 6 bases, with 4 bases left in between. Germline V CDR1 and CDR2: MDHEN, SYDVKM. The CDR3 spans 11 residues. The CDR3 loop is CASSSGQPQHF. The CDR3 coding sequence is TGTGCCAGCAGTTCCGGTCAGCCCCAGCATTTT.

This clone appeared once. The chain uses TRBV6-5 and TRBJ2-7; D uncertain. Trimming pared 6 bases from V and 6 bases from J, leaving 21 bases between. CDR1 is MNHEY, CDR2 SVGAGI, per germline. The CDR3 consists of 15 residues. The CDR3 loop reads CASSGYQDPLSEQYF. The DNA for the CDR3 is TGTGCCAGCAGCGGATATCAGGATCCCCTGTCCGAGCAGTACTTC.

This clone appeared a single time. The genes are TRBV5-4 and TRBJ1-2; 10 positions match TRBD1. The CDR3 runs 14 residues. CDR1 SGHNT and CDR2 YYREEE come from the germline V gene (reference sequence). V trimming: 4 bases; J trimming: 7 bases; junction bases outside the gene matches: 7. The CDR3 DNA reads TGTGCCAGCAGCCTGACAGGGGGCGAGGTTGGCTACACCTTC. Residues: CASSLTGGEVGYTF. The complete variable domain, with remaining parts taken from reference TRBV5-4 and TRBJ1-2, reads ETGVTQSPTHLIKTRGQQVTLRCSSQSGHNTVSWYQQALGQGPQFIFQYYREEENGRGNFPPRFSGLQFPNYSSELNVNALELDDSALYLCASSLTGGEVGYTFGSGTRLTVV.

The CDR3 is CASSQGTVGAQHF. The CDR3 nucleotides are TGTGCCAGCAGCCAAGGGACGGTCGGAGCCCAGCATTTT. The chain is built from TRBV14 and TRBJ1-5; D unresolved. CDR3 length equals 13 residues. Trimming removed 1 base from V and 11 bases from J, with 12 bases in between. The germline gives CDR1 SGHDN, CDR2 FVKESK.

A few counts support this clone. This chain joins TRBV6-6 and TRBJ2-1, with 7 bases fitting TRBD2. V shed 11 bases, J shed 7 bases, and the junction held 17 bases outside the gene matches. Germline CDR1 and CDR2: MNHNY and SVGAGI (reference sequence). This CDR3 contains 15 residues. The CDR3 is CAASPSREGKNEQFF. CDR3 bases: TGTGCCGCCTCCCCGAGCAGGGAGGGCAAAAATGAGCAGTTCTTC.

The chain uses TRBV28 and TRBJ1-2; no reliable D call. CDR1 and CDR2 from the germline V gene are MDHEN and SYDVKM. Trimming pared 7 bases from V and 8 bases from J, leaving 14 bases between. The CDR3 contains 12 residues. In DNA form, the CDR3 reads TGTGCCAGCACCGTGGGTAGGGAAGGCTACACCTTC. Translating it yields CASTVGREGYTF.

The CDR3 sequence: CASGDRAIKIGEQFF. CDR3 coding DNA: TGTGCCAGCGGGGACAGGGCCATTAAGATAGGTGAGCAGTTCTTC. The chain couples TRBV2 to TRBJ2-1; TRBD1 matches at 9 bases. The CDR3 extends over 15 amino acids. Trimming cost V 8 bases and J 9 bases; bases outside gene matches: 14. Germline V CDR1 and CDR2: SNHLY, FYNNEI.

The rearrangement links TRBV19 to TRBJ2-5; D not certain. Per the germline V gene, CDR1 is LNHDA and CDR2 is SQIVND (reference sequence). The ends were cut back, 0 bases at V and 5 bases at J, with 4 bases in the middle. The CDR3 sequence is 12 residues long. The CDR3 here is CASSIDLETQYF. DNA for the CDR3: TGTGCCAGTAGTATAGATTTGGAGACCCAGTACTTC.

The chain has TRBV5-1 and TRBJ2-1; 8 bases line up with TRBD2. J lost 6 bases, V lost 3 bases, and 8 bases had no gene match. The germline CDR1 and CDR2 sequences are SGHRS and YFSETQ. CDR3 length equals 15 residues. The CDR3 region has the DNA TGCGCCAGCAGCTCCCGAGCGGGAGTATCCAATGAGCAGTTCTTC. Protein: CASSSRAGVSNEQFF.

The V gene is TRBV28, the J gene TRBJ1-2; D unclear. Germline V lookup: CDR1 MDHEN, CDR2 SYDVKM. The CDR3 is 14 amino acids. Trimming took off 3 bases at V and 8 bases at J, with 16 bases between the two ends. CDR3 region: CASSLIAGGDGYTF. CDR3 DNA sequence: TGTGCCAGCAGTTTGATAGCAGGCGGTGACGGCTACACCTTC.

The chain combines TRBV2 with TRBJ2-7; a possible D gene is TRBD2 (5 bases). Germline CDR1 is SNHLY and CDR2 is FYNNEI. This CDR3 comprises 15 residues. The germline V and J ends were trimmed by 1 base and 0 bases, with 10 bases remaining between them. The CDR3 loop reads CASSEGRGLSYEQYF. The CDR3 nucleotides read TGTGCCAGCAGTGAAGGCAGAGGACTCTCCTACGAGCAGTACTTC.

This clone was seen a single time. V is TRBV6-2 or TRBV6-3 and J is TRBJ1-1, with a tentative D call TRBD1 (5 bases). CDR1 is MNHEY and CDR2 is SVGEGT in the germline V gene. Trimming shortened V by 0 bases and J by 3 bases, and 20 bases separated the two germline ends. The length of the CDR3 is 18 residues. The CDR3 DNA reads TGTGCCAGCAGTTACTCTTTCTACGGTAGGGGAAGAGACACTGAAGCTTTCTTT. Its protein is CASSYSFYGRGRDTEAFF.

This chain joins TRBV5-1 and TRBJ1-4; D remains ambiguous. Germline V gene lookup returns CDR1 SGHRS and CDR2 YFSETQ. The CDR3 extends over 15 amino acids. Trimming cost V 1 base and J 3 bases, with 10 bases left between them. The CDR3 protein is CASSLISGANEKLFF. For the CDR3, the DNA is TGCGCCAGCAGCTTGATAAGCGGTGCTAATGAAAAACTGTTTTTT.

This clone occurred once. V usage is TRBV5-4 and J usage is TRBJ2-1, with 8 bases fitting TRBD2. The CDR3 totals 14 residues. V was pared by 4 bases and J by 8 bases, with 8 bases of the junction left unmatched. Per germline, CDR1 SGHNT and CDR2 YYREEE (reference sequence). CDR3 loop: CASSRGLGGDEQFF. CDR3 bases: TGTGCCAGCAGCAGGGGACTAGGTGGGGATGAGCAGTTCTTC.